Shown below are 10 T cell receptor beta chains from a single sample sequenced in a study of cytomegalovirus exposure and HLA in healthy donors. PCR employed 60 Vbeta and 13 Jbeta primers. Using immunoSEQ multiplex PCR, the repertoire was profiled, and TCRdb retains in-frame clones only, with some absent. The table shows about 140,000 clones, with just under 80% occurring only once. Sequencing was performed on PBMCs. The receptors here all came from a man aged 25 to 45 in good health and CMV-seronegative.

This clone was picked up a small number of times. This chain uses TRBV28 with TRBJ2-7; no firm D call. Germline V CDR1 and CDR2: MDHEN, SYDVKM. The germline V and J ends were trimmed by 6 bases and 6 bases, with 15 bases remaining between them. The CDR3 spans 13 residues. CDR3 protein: CASSPRLSPEQYF. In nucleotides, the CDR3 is TGTGCCAGCAGCCCCCGCTTAAGCCCCGAGCAGTACTTC.

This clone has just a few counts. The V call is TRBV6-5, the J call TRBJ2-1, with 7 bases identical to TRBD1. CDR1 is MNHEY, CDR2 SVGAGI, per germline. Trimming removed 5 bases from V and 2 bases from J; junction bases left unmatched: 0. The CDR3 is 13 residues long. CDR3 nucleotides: TGTGCCAGCAGTACAGGGGCCTACAATGAGCAGTTCTTC. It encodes CASSTGAYNEQFF.

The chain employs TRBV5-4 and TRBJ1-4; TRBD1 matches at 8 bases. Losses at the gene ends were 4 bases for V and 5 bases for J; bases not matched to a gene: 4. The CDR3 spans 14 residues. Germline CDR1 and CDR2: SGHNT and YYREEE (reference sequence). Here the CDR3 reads CASSKDRENEKLFF. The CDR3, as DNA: TGTGCCAGCAGCAAGGACAGGGAGAATGAAAAACTGTTTTTT.

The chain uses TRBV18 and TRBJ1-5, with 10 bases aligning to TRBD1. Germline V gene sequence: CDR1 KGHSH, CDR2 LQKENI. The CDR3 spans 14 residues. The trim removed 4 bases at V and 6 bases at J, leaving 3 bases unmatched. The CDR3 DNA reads TGTGCCAGCTCACGCGGACAGGGGGTTCAGCCCCAGCATTTT. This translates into CASSRGQGVQPQHF.

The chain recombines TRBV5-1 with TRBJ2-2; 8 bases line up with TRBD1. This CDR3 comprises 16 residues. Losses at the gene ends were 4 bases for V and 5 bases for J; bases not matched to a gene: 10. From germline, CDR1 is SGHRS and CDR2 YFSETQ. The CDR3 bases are TGCGCCAGCAGCCATCAGACAGGGGATCTGACCGGGGAGCTGTTTTTT. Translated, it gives CASSHQTGDLTGELFF.

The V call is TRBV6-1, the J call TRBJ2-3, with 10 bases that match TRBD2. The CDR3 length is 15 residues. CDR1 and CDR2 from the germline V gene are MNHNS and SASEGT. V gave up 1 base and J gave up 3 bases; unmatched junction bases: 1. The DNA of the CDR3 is TGTGCCAGCAGTGAAGGACTAGCGGGTACAGATACGCAGTATTTT. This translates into CASSEGLAGTDTQYF.

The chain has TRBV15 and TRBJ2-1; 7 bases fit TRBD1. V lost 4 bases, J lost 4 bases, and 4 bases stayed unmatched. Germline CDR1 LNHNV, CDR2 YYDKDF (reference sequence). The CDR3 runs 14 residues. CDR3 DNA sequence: TGTGCCACCAGCAAGACAGGGTTATACAATGAGCAGTTCTTC. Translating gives CATSKTGLYNEQFF. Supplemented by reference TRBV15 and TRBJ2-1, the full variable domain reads DAMVIQNPRYQVTQFGKPVTLSCSQTLNHNVMYWYQQKSSQAPKLLFHYYDKDFNNEADTPDNFQSRRPNTSFCFLDIRSPGLGDTAMYLCATSKTGLYNEQFFGPGTRLTVL.

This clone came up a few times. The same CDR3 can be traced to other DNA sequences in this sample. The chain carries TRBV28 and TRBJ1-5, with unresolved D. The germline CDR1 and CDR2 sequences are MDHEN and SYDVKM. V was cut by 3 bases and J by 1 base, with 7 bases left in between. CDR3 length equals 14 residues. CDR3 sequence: CASSLGGSNQPQHF. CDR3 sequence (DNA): TGTGCCAGCAGTTTGGGAGGGAGCAATCAGCCCCAGCATTTT.

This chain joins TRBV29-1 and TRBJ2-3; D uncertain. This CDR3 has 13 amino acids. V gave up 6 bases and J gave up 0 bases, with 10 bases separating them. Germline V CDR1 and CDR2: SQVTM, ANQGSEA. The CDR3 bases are TGCAGCGTAGACACTTCTAGCACAGATACGCAGTATTTT. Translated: CSVDTSSTDTQYF.

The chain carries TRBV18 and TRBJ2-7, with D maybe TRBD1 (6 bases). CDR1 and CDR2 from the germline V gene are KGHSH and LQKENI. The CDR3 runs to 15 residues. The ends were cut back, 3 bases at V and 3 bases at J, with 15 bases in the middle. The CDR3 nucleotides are TGTGCCAGCTCACCCGGGACATACGGTTACTACGAGCAGTACTTC. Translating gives CASSPGTYGYYEQYF.